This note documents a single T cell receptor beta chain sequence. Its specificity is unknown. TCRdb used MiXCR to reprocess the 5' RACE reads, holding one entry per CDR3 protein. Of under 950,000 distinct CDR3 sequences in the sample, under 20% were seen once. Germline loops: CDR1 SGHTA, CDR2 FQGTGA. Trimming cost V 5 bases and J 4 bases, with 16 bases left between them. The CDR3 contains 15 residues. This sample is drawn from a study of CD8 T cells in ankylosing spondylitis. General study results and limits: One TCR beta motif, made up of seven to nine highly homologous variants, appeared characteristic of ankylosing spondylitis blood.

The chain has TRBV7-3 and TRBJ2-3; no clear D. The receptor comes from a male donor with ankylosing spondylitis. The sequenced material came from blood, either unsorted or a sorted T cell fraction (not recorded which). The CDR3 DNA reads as TGTGCCAGCAGCCTAAGTGGGGTGGCGGCAGATACGCAGTATTTT. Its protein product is CASSLSGVAADTQYF.